This T cell receptor (beta chain) is from a study of shared clonotypes between healthy human individuals. Points on this clone: A far larger clone lies a single base away; this is likely a read error.

Only in-frame clones appear in the TCRdb table, and some are missing; sequencing was by immunoSEQ multiplex PCR. The sample comprises about half a million clones, 81% of which are singletons, and roughly an eighth rests with the top ten. Germline CDR1 reads SGHVS; CDR2 reads FQNEAQ. The CDR3 has 15 residues. The V and J genes are TRBV7-8 and TRBJ2-3; TRBD2 is a possible D gene (5 bases). The receptor was isolated from a woman aged 40 to 50 in good health. Some clones in this sample may be carry-over from other donors' samples. Sample: PBMCs. The CDR3 is CAGSPPGSSLNTQYF. DNA for the CDR3: TGTGCCGGCAGCCCCCCGGGGAGCAGCCTCAATACGCAGTATTTT.